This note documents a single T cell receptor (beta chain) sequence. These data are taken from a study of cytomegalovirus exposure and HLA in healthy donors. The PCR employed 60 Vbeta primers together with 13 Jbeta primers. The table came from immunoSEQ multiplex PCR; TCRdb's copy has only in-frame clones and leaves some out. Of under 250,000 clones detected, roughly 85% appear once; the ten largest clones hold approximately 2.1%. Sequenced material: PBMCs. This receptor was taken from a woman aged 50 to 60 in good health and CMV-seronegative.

CDR3 residues: CATSRDRFREETQYF. The CDR3 DNA follows: TGTGCCACCAGCAGAGACAGGTTCAGGGAAGAGACCCAGTACTTC. The chain couples TRBV15 to TRBJ2-5; tentative D call: TRBD1 (5 bases). Trimming left V 0 bases short and J 3 bases short, with 11 bases between. This CDR3 comprises 15 residues. The germline gives CDR1 LNHNV, CDR2 YYDKDF (reference sequence).